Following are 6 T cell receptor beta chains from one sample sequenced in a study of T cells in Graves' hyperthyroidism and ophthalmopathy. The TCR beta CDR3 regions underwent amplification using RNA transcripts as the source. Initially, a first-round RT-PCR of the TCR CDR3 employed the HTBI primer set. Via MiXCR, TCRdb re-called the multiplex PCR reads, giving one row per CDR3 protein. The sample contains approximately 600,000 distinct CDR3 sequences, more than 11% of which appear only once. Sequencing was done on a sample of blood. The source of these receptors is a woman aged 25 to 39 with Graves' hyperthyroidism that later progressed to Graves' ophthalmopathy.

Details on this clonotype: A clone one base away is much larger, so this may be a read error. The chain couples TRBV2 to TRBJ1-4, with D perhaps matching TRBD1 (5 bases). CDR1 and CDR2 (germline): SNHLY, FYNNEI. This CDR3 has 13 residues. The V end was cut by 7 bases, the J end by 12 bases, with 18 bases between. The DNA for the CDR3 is TGTGCCAGCATCGGGGCGGGGTGGGAAGAACTGTTTTTT. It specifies CASIGAGWEELFF.

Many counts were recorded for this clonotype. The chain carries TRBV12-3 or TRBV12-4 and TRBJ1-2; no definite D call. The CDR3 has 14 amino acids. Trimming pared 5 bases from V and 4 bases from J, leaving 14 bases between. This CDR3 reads CASSLQVPGYGYTF. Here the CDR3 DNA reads TGTGCCAGCAGTCTCCAGGTCCCAGGCTATGGCTACACCTTC.

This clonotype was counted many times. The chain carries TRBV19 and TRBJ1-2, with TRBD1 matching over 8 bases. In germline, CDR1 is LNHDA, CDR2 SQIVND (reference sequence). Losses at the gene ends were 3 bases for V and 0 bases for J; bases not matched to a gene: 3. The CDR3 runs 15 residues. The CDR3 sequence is CASSIVTGANYGYTF. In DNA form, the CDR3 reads TGTGCCAGTAGTATCGTGACAGGGGCTAACTATGGCTACACCTTC.

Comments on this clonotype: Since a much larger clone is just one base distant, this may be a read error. The CDR3 loop reads CATQNRASGTEAFF. The CDR3, as DNA: TGTGCCACCCAAAACAGGGCGAGCGGCACTGAAGCTTTCTTT. The V gene is TRBV19, the J gene TRBJ1-1, with TRBD1 as a possible D gene (6 bases). The CDR3 spans 14 residues. The germline CDR1 and CDR2 sequences are LNHDA and SQIVND (reference sequence). The V end was cut by 10 bases, the J end by 4 bases, with 19 bases between. Full variable domain (remainder filled in from reference TRBV19 and TRBJ1-1): DGGITQSPKYLFRKEGQNVTLSCEQNLNHDAMYWYRQDPGQGLRLIYYSQIVNDFQKGDIAEGYSVSREKKESFPLTVTSAQKNPTAFYLCATQNRASGTEAFFGQGTRLTVV.

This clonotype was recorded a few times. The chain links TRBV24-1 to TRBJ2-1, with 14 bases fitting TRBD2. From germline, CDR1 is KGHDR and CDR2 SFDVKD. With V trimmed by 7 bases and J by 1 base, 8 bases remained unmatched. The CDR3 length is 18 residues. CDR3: CATSGTSGSRGSYNEQFF. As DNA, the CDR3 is TGTGCCACCAGCGGGACTAGCGGGAGTAGGGGGTCCTACAATGAGCAGTTCTTC.

The CDR3 protein is CASSARDTGYTF. CDR3 DNA: TGTGCCAGCAGCGCCCGGGACACCGGCTACACCTTC. V is TRBV14 and J is TRBJ1-2, with a weak D call TRBD1 (6 bases). V was shortened by 5 bases and J by 8 bases, with 12 bases between the two germline ends. From germline, CDR1 is SGHDN and CDR2 FVKESK. The CDR3 extends over 12 amino acids.